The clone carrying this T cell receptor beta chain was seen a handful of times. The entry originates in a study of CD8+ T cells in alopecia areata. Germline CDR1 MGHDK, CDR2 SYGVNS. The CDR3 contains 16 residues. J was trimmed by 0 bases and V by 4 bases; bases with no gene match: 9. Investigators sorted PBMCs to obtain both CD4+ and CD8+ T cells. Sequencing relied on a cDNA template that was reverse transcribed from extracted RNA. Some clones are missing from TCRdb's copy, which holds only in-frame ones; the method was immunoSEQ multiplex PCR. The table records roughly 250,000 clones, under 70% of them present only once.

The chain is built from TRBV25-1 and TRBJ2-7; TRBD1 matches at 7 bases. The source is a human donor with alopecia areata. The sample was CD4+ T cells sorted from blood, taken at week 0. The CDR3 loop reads CASSVRTGLFSYEQYF. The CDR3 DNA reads TGTGCCAGCAGTGTCAGGACAGGTTTATTCTCCTACGAGCAGTACTTC.